The next 12 T cell receptor beta chains were all read from a single sample in a study of graft-versus-host responses after intestinal transplantation. Measured with immunoSEQ multiplex PCR; TCRdb has only the in-frame clones, and not every one. The table lists 43,000 or so clones, roughly 91% of them singletons. The sample in question was PBMCs, obtained around 27 months after a first intestinal transplant, on the day of a second. The origin of the receptors is a human patient who received an intestinal transplant, so some T cells may come from the graft donor.

For this clone: Compared with germline, one end of the junction differs, possibly owing to a read error. The V call is TRBV7-3, the J call TRBJ2-1; D is ambiguous. Germline V CDR1 and CDR2: SGHTA, FQGTGA. The CDR3 length is 13 residues. The DNA of the CDR3 is TGTGCCAGCTCGATACGTTCCTTCAATGAGCAGTTCTTC. Translated: CASSIRSFNEQFF.

The chain joins TRBV6-1 to TRBJ1-2, with 8 bases matching TRBD1. The trim removed 2 bases at V and 6 bases at J, leaving 5 bases unmatched. CDR1 is MNHNS and CDR2 is SASEGT in the germline V gene. The CDR3 has 14 residues. As DNA, the CDR3 is TGTGCCAGCAGTGAACGACAGGGGCTCGATGGCTACACCTTC. Amino acid sequence: CASSERQGLDGYTF.

This chain connects TRBV6-5 to TRBJ2-2; D is unclear. Trimming removed 0 bases from V and 4 bases from J, with 12 bases in between. From germline, CDR1 is MNHEY and CDR2 SVGAGI. There are 16 residues in the CDR3. The CDR3 here is CASSYSTLRSTGELFF. The CDR3 DNA is TGTGCCAGCAGTTACTCGACACTTCGAAGCACCGGGGAGCTGTTTTTT.

The chain uses TRBV11-2 and TRBJ2-3, with D possibly called TRBD1 or TRBD2 (7 bases each). Germline V lookup: CDR1 SGHAT, CDR2 FQNNGV. This CDR3 has 15 amino acids. V lost 5 bases and J 5 bases, leaving 17 bases between the germline ends. The CDR3 sequence is CASSPTTGEGDTQYF. CDR3 sequence (DNA): TGTGCCAGCAGCCCGACCACAGGGGAGGGAGATACGCAGTATTTT.

The chain combines TRBV13 with TRBJ2-7; 11 positions agree with TRBD2. The CDR3 spans 16 residues. The ends lost 3 bases at V and 0 bases at J; junction bases unmatched: 4. Germline lookup yields CDR1 PRHDT and CDR2 FYEKMQ (reference sequence). CDR3 in DNA: TGTGCCAGCAGCTTGACTAGCGGGACCCACTCCTACGAGCAGTACTTC. Residues: CASSLTSGTHSYEQYF.

V and J are TRBV7-9 and TRBJ1-2; a weak D match, TRBD1 (6 bases). Germline loops: CDR1 SEHNR, CDR2 FQNEAQ (reference sequence). The germline V and J ends were trimmed by 3 bases and 7 bases, with 15 bases remaining between them. The CDR3 has 14 amino acids. The CDR3 region is CASSFFGTRSGYTF. CDR3 DNA sequence: TGTGCCAGCAGCTTCTTCGGGACAAGAAGTGGCTACACCTTC. Using reference TRBV7-9 and TRBJ1-2 for the parts outside the CDR3, the full variable domain is DTGVSQNPRHKITKRGQNVTFRCDPISEHNRLYWYRQTLGQGPEFLTYFQNEAQLEKSRLLSDRFSAERPKGSFSTLEIQRTEQGDSAMYLCASSFFGTRSGYTFGSGTRLTVV.

The chain combines TRBV28 with TRBJ1-5, with a possible D match to TRBD1 (6 bases). This CDR3 contains 13 residues. Germline V gene sequence: CDR1 MDHEN, CDR2 SYDVKM. Trimming took off 6 bases at V and 9 bases at J, with 15 bases between the two ends. The CDR3 loop reads CASSRGGHGPQHF. As DNA, the CDR3 is TGTGCCAGCAGCCGAGGGGGGCATGGGCCCCAGCATTTT.

The J gene is TRBJ2-2, the V gene TRBV18; D is undetermined. Trimming took 3 bases from V and 7 from J, leaving 12 bases between them. The CDR3 sequence is 14 residues long. Germline values: CDR1 KGHSH, CDR2 LQKENI. CDR3 sequence reads: CASSPRPWDGELFF. DNA of the CDR3: TGTGCCAGCTCACCTAGACCTTGGGACGGGGAGCTGTTTTTT.

The chain carries TRBV20-1 and TRBJ2-2, with D uncertain. Germline loops: CDR1 DFQATT, CDR2 SNEGSKA (reference sequence). V lost 3 bases to trimming and J lost 3 bases, with 2 bases between them. CDR3 length: 11 residues. This CDR3 reads CSARDTGELFF. The CDR3 coding sequence is TGCAGTGCTAGGGACACCGGGGAGCTGTTTTTT.

The rearrangement joins TRBV13 to TRBJ2-7, with 11 bases aligning to TRBD1. The germline V gene has CDR1 PRHDT and CDR2 FYEKMQ (reference sequence). V was pared by 4 bases and J by 4 bases, with 9 bases of the junction left unmatched. This CDR3 region has 16 residues. CDR3 residues: CASSSPGTGGGYEQYF. For the CDR3, the DNA is TGTGCCAGCAGCTCCCCCGGGACAGGGGGAGGGTACGAGCAGTACTTC.

The count of this clone is one. V and J are TRBV27 and TRBJ2-1; D possibly corresponds to TRBD2 (7 bases). CDR1 and CDR2 (germline): MNHEY, SMNVEV (reference sequence). Trimming took off 2 bases at V and 4 bases at J, with 15 bases between the two ends. The CDR3 consists of 16 residues. CDR3 coding DNA: TGTGCCAGCAGTTTAGGGCGGGGGCGCATATACAATGAGCAGTTCTTC. This codes for CASSLGRGRIYNEQFF.

This clone turned up a few times. The chain combines TRBV10-3 with TRBJ1-3; D might be TRBD1 (6 bases). This CDR3 has 14 amino acids. V shed 7 bases and J shed 2 bases, with 12 bases lying between them. In germline, CDR1 is ENHRY, CDR2 SYGVKD. The CDR3 DNA reads TGTGCCATCATGGCAGGGGAGGCTGGAAACACCATATATTTT. It encodes CAIMAGEAGNTIYF.